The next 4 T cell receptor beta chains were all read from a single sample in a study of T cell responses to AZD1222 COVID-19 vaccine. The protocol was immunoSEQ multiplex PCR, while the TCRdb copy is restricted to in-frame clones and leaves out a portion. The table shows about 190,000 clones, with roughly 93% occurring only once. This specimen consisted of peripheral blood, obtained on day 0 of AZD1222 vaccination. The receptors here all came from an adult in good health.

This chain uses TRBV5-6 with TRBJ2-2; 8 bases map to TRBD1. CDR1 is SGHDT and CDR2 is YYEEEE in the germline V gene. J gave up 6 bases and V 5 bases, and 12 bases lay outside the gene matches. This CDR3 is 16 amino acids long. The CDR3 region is CASRGRRTGYAGELFF. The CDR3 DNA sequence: TGTGCCAGCAGGGGCCGCAGGACAGGGTATGCCGGGGAGCTGTTTTTT.

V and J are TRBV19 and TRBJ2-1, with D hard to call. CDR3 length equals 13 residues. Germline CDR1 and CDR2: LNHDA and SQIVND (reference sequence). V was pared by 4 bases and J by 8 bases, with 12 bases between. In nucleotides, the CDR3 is TGTGCCAGTAGTAGGGTGAAATTGGATGAGCAGTTCTTC. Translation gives CASSRVKLDEQFF.

Here the CDR3 DNA reads TGTGCCACCAGTTTAAGCATGAGGACAGGGGGCGCGGTGTACAATGAGCAGTTCTTC. Encoded protein: CATSLSMRTGGAVYNEQFF. The chain carries TRBV24-1 and TRBJ2-1; 11 bases line up with TRBD1. This CDR3 has 19 residues. V gave up 6 bases and J gave up 4 bases; unmatched junction bases: 16. Germline-derived CDR1 and CDR2 are KGHDR and SFDVKD.

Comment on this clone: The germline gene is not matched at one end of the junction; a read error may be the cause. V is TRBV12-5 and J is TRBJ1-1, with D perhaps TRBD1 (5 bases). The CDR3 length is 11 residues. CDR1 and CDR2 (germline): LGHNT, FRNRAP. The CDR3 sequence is CASGGTATPSF. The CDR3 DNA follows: TGTGCTAGTGGTGGGACGGCCACTCCCAGTTTT.